Below are 21 T cell receptor beta chains sequenced from a single sample in a study of control samples from healthy donors and cancer patients (dated by TCRdb to 2018 to 2021). Libraries were prepared through the immunoSEQ multiplex PCR assay. TCRdb carries this immuneACCESS record with in-frame sequences only. Its versions omit some clonotypes, under half of them owing to an unresolved V gene in the studies checked, with the rest unexplained. Present in this sample are 100,000 to 150,000 clones, roughly 92% of which were seen just once. Roughly 6% of the sample is held by the ten biggest clonotypes. Sequencing input: blood. These receptors all come from a man aged 18-30 years in good health.

This clone has only a few counts. J is TRBJ1-5 and V is TRBV19; D ambiguous. Germline assignment: CDR1 LNHDA and CDR2 SQIVND (reference sequence). The CDR3 is made up of 16 amino acids. The V end lost 4 bases, the J end lost 0 bases, and 13 bases lay between the germline ends. DNA for the CDR3: TGTGCCAGTAGTACCTTGTTGAGGCATAGCAATCAGCCCCAGCATTTT. Encoded protein: CASSTLLRHSNQPQHF.

This sequence joins TRBV9 and TRBJ1-1; TRBD1 is a possible D gene (5 bases). Germline V lookup: CDR1 SGDLS, CDR2 YYNGEE. This CDR3 comprises 14 residues. V was pared by 0 bases and J by 7 bases, with 13 bases between. CDR3 in DNA: TGTGCCAGCAGCGTAGATGGGGGAAGTTATGAAGCTTTCTTT. It is translated as CASSVDGGSYEAFF.

This clone counts as medium-sized. The J gene is TRBJ1-5, the V gene TRBV9, with D possibly being TRBD1 (6 bases). Germline CDR1 is SGDLS and CDR2 is YYNGEE. The CDR3 is made up of 17 amino acids. Trimming stripped 3 bases from V and 2 bases from J, with 18 bases between. The CDR3 DNA reads TGTGCCAGCAGCGCGGGAAACAGGGTTATGGGCAATCAGCCCCAGCATTTT. Amino acids: CASSAGNRVMGNQPQHF. Full variable domain (missing parts from reference TRBV9 and TRBJ1-5): DSGVTQTPKHLITATGQRVTLRCSPRSGDLSVYWYQQSLDQGLQFLIQYYNGEERAKGNILERFSAQQFPDLHSELNLSSLELGDSALYFCASSAGNRVMGNQPQHFGDGTRLSIL.

V and J are TRBV6-5 and TRBJ1-4; TRBD1 matches 8 bases. CDR3 length: 15 amino acids. Germline V CDR1 and CDR2: MNHEY, SVGAGI. Trimming cost V 6 bases and J 7 bases; bases outside gene matches: 10. The CDR3 DNA reads TGTGCCAGCAGGGGACCCGGGACAGGCTTTGAAAAACTGTTTTTT. Encoded protein: CASRGPGTGFEKLFF.

V and J are TRBV9 and TRBJ2-2; perhaps D is TRBD1 or TRBD2 (5 bases each). V dropped 3 bases and J dropped 6 bases, with 9 bases sitting between them. Germline V gene data show CDR1 as SGDLS and CDR2 as YYNGEE. The length of the CDR3 is 13 residues. The CDR3 sequence: CASSGRDPGELFF. The CDR3 coding sequence is TGTGCCAGCAGCGGAAGGGACCCCGGGGAGCTGTTTTTT.

The V gene is TRBV28, the J gene TRBJ2-6; weak D call: TRBD1 (5 bases). The CDR3 has 12 residues. The germline V and J ends were trimmed by 2 bases and 12 bases, with 8 bases remaining between them. Germline V lookup: CDR1 MDHEN, CDR2 SYDVKM. CDR3 loop: CASSLQGTVLTF. The CDR3 DNA is TGTGCCAGCAGTTTACAGGGCACCGTCCTGACTTTC.

The chain couples TRBV4-2 to TRBJ1-2; no definite D call. Germline CDR1 is LGHNA and CDR2 is YNFKEQ. Trimming removed 0 bases at V and 2 bases at J, with 10 bases between. The CDR3 length is 15 residues. CDR3 in DNA: TGTGCCAGCAGCCAAGAAACTAGAGGGAACTATGGCTACACCTTC. Translated: CASSQETRGNYGYTF.

This rearrangement joins TRBV5-4 to TRBJ2-1, with D possibly TRBD1 on 6 matching bases. Germline values: CDR1 SGHNT, CDR2 YYREEE (reference sequence). V lost 4 bases and J lost 0, with 11 bases in between. The CDR3 loop spans 15 amino acids. CDR3 DNA: TGTGCCAGCAGCGTCCAGGGGAGCTCCTACAATGAGCAGTTCTTC. Its translation: CASSVQGSSYNEQFF.

V usage is TRBV3-1 (or the pseudogene TRBV3-2) and J usage is TRBJ2-7; TRBD2 might be the D (6 bases). The germline V gene encodes CDR1 LGHDT and CDR2 YNNKEL (reference sequence). CDR3 length equals 13 residues. V lost 4 bases to trimming and J lost 9 bases, with 16 bases between them. The CDR3 protein is CASSRMEGGGQYF. In nucleotides, the CDR3 is TGTGCCAGCAGCCGTATGGAGGGTGGCGGGCAGTACTTC.

The J gene is TRBJ2-1, the V gene TRBV5-1; possible D gene TRBD2, 5 bases. With 1 base removed from V and 0 bases from J, the gap between germline ends came to 14 bases. Germline CDR1 reads SGHRS; CDR2 reads YFSETQ. CDR3 size: 17 residues. The CDR3 is CASSLRPGVDSYNEQFF. The CDR3, as DNA: TGCGCCAGCAGCTTGCGGCCCGGGGTGGACTCCTACAATGAGCAGTTCTTC. The full variable domain, completed using reference TRBV5-1 and TRBJ2-1, is KAGVTQTPRYLIKTRGQQVTLSCSPISGHRSVSWYQQTPGQGLQFLFEYFSETQRNKGNFPGRFSGRQFSNSRSEMNVSTLELGDSALYLCASSLRPGVDSYNEQFFGPGTRLTVL.

This rearrangement joins TRBV11-2 to TRBJ1-1; no clear D. CDR1 and CDR2 from the germline V gene are SGHAT and FQNNGV. The germline V and J ends were trimmed by 0 bases and 5 bases, with 10 bases remaining between them. The CDR3 runs to 14 residues. The CDR3, as DNA: TGTGCCAGCAGCTTAGACTCCTACGGGACTGAAGCTTTCTTT. Amino acid sequence: CASSLDSYGTEAFF.

The V and J genes are TRBV27 and TRBJ2-1; a weak D match, TRBD1 (5 bases). Germline V gene data show CDR1 as MNHEY and CDR2 as SMNVEV (reference sequence). V was trimmed by 5 bases and J by 2 bases, leaving 10 bases between them. The CDR3 is 14 residues long. CDR3 DNA sequence: TGTGCCAGCAGTCCCCAGGGCACCTACAATGAGCAGTTCTTC. Encoded protein: CASSPQGTYNEQFF.

The count of this clone is one. The V and J genes are TRBV28 and TRBJ2-1, with 8 bases that match TRBD2. The V gene's germline CDR1 is MDHEN and CDR2 SYDVKM. This CDR3 spans 15 amino acids. The trim removed 3 bases at V and 4 bases at J, leaving 5 bases unmatched. CDR3: CASSFPGGIYNEQFF. The DNA of the CDR3 is TGTGCCAGCAGTTTTCCGGGGGGGATTTACAATGAGCAGTTCTTC.

This chain connects TRBV15 to TRBJ1-1; D call uncertain. CDR3 length: 12 amino acids. Germline V gives CDR1 LNHNV, CDR2 YYDKDF (reference sequence). Trimming left V 5 bases short and J 0 bases short, with 4 bases between. The CDR3, as DNA: TGTGCCACCAGCGGTATGAACACTGAAGCTTTCTTT. It encodes CATSGMNTEAFF.

The rearrangement joins TRBV7-3 to TRBJ2-5, with D possibly being TRBD1 or TRBD2 (6 bases each). CDR1 is SGHTA, CDR2 FQGTGA, per germline. Trimming removed 5 bases at V and 4 bases at J, with 17 bases between. This CDR3 is 15 amino acids long. DNA of the CDR3: TGTGCCAGCAGCGTGACGGGGGCGGTAATAGAGACCCAGTACTTC. Protein product: CASSVTGAVIETQYF. Complete variable domain (other parts from reference TRBV7-3 and TRBJ2-5): GAGVSQTPSNKVTEKGKYVELRCDPISGHTALYWYRQSLGQGPEFLIYFQGTGAADDSGLPNDRFFAVRPEGSVSTLKIQRTERGDSAVYLCASSVTGAVIETQYFGPGTRLLVL.

V and J are TRBV7-9 and TRBJ2-5, with D possibly being TRBD2 (6 bases). This CDR3 is 17 amino acids long. CDR1 is SEHNR, CDR2 FQNEAQ, per germline (reference sequence). Deletions cut 1 base from V and 0 bases from J, with 15 bases between. CDR3 nucleotide sequence: TGTGCCAGCAGCTTAGGTATTGGGGCGGGGTACCAAGAGACCCAGTACTTC. As protein: CASSLGIGAGYQETQYF.

The chain recombines TRBV5-6 with TRBJ2-4; D not certain. The CDR3 length is 12 residues. Trimming pared 4 bases from V and 7 bases from J, leaving 9 bases between. CDR1 SGHDT and CDR2 YYEEEE come from the germline V gene. CDR3 residues: CASSLTRNIQYF. For the CDR3, the DNA is TGTGCCAGCAGCCTTACCAGGAACATTCAGTACTTC.

This chain links TRBV6-4 with TRBJ2-3; 7 positions match TRBD2. The germline CDR1 and CDR2 sequences are MRHNA and SNTAGT. CDR3 length: 15 amino acids. The V and J ends lost 3 bases and 4 bases, in that order; junction bases with no gene match: 7. The CDR3 DNA reads TGTGCCAGCAGTGAGGGCGGCGGGGGACCAGATACGCAGTATTTT. Translating it yields CASSEGGGGPDTQYF.

V gene TRBV6-1 combines with J gene TRBJ2-1; 10 nucleotides agree with TRBD2. The CDR3 loop spans 17 amino acids. CDR1 is MNHNS and CDR2 is SASEGT in the germline V gene. J lost 3 bases, V lost 4 bases, and 9 bases had no gene match. CDR3 amino acids: CASSGHVAGGLYNEQFF. In DNA form, the CDR3 reads TGTGCCAGCAGTGGACATGTAGCGGGGGGTCTCTACAATGAGCAGTTCTTC.

Comments on this clone: This sample includes further DNA sequences coding for the same CDR3. The chain employs TRBV7-3 and TRBJ2-3, with 8 bases matching TRBD2. V trimming: 5 bases; J trimming: 1 base; junction bases outside the gene matches: 2. CDR3 length: 14 amino acids. Germline CDR1 SGHTA, CDR2 FQGTGA. CDR3 loop: CASSPGGGTDTQYF. CDR3 coding DNA: TGTGCCAGCAGCCCCGGGGGGGGCACAGATACGCAGTATTTT. Based on the CDR3 plus reference TRBV7-3 and TRBJ2-3, the full variable domain is GAGVSQTPSNKVTEKGKYVELRCDPISGHTALYWYRQSLGQGPEFLIYFQGTGAADDSGLPNDRFFAVRPEGSVSTLKIQRTERGDSAVYLCASSPGGGTDTQYFGPGTRLTVL.

CDR3 sequence reads: CASSYSYGRYEQYF. CDR3 nucleotides: TGTGCCAGCAGTTACTCGTATGGACGCTACGAGCAGTACTTC. This rearrangement joins TRBV6-5 to TRBJ2-7; D is uncertain. The CDR3 covers 14 residues. The germline V gene encodes CDR1 MNHEY and CDR2 SVGAGI. V lost 0 bases to trimming and J lost 3 bases, with 9 bases between them.